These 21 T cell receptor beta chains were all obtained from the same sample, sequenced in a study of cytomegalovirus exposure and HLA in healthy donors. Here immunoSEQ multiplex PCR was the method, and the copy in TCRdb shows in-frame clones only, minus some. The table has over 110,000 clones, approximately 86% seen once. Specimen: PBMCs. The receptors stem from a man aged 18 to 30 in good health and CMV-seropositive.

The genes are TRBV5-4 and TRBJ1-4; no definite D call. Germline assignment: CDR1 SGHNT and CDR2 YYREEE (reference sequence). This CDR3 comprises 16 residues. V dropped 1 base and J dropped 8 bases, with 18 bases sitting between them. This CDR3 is CASSLKTGEVNEKLFF. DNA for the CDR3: TGTGCCAGCAGCTTGAAAACCGGGGAGGTAAACGAAAAACTGTTTTTT.

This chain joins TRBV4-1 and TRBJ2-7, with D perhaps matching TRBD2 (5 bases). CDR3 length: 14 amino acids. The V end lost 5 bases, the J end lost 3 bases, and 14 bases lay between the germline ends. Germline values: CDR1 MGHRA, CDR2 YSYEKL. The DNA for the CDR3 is TGCGCCAGCAGCGCCATCGAGGGAAGCTACGAGCAGTACTTC. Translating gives CASSAIEGSYEQYF.

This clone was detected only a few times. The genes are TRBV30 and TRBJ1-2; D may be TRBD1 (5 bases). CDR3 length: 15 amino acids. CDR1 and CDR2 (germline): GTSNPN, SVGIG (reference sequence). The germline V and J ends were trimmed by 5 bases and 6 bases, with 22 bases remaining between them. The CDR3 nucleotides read TGTGCCTGGGAAGACCACCAGGGAATAGTTGATGGCTACACCTTC. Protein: CAWEDHQGIVDGYTF. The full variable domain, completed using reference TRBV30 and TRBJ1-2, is SQTIHQWPATLVQPVGSPLSLECTVEGTSNPNLYWYRQAAGRGLQLLFYSVGIGQISSEVPQNLSASRPQDRQFILSSKKLLLSDSGFYLCAWEDHQGIVDGYTFGSGTRLTVV.

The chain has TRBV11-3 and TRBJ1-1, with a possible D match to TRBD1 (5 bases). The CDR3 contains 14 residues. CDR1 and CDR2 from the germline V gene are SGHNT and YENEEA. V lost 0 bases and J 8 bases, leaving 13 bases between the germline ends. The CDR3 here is CASSLEGQGIEAFF. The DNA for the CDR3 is TGTGCCAGCAGCTTAGAGGGGCAGGGAATCGAAGCTTTCTTT.

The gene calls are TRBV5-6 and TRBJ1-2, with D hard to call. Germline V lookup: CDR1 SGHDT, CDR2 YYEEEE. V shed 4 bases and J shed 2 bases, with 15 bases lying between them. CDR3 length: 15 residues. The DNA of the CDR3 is TGTGCCAGCAGCCTAGCCCGGACTGAGAACTATGGCTACACCTTC. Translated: CASSLARTENYGYTF. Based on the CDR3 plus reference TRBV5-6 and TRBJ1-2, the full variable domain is DAGVTQSPTHLIKTRGQQVTLRCSPKSGHDTVSWYQQALGQGPQFIFQYYEEEERQRGNFPDRFSGHQFPNYSSELNVNALLLGDSALYLCASSLARTENYGYTFGSGTRLTVV.

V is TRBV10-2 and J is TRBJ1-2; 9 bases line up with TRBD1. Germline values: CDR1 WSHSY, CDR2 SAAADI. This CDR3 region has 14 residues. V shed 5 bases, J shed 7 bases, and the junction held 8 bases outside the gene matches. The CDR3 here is CASSRDREIGGYTF. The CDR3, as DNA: TGCGCCAGCAGTCGGGACAGGGAAATTGGTGGCTACACCTTC.

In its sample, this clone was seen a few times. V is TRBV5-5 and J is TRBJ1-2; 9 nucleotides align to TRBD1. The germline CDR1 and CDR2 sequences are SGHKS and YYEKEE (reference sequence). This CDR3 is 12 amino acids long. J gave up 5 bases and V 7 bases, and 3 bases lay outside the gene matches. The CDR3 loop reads CASGQGTYGYTF. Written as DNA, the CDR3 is TGTGCCAGCGGACAGGGGACATATGGCTACACCTTC.

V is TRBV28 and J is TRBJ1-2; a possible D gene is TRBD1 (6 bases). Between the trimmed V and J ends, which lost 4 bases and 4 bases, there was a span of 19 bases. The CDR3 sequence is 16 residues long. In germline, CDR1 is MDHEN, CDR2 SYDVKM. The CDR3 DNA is TGTGCCAGCAGTTCACACAGGGAAGGAAGGTCCTATGGCTACACCTTC. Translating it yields CASSSHREGRSYGYTF.

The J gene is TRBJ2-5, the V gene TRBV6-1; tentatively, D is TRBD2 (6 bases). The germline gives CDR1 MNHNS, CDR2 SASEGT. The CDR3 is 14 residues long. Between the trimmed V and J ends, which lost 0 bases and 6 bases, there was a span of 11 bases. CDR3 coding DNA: TGTGCCAGCAGTGAAGCGGAGACTAGGCAGACCCAGTACTTC. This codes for CASSEAETRQTQYF.

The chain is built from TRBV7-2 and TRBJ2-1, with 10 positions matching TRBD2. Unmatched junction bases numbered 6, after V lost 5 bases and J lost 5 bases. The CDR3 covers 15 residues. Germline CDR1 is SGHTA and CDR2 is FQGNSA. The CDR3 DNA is TGTGCCAGCAGCGAACTAGCGGGACAGAACAATGAGCAGTTCTTC. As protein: CASSELAGQNNEQFF.

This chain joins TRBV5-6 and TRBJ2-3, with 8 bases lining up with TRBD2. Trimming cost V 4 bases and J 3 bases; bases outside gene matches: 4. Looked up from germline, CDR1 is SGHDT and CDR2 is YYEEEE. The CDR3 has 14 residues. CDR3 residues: CASSPGGRTDTQYF. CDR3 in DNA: TGTGCCAGCAGCCCGGGGGGGAGGACAGATACGCAGTATTTT.

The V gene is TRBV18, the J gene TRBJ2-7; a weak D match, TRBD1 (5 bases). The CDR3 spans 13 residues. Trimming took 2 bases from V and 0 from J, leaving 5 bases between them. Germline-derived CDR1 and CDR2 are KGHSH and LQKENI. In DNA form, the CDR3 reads TGTGCCAGCTCACCAGGACACTCCTACGAGCAGTACTTC. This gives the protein CASSPGHSYEQYF. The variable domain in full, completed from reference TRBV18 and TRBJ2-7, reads NAGVMQNPRHLVRRRGQEARLRCSPMKGHSHVYWYRQLPEEGLKFMVYLQKENIIDESGMPKERFSAEFPKEGPSILRIQQVVRGDSAAYFCASSPGHSYEQYFGPGTRLTVT.

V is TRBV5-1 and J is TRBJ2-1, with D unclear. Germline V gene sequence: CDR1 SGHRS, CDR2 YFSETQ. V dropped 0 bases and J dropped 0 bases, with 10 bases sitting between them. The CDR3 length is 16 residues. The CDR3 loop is CASSLDAGNSYNEQFF. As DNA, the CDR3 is TGCGCCAGCAGCTTGGATGCAGGCAACTCCTACAATGAGCAGTTCTTC.

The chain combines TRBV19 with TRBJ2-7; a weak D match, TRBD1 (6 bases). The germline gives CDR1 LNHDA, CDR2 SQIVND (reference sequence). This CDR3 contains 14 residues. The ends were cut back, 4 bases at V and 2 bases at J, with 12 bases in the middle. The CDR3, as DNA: TGTGCCAGTAGTAGCGACAGGAGCGCCTACGAGCAGTACTTC. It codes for CASSSDRSAYEQYF.

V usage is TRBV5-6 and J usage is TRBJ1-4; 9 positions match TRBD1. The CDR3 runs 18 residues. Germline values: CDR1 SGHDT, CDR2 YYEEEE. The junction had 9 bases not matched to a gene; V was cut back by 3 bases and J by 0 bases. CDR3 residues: CASSSPRDRVATNEKLFF. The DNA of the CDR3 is TGTGCCAGCAGCTCGCCCCGGGACAGGGTCGCAACTAATGAAAAACTGTTTTTT.

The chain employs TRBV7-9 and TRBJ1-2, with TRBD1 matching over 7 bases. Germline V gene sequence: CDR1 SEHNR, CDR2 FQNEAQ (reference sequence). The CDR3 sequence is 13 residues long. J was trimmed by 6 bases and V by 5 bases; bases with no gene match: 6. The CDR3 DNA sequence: TGTGCCAGCAGCCTGACAGGGAGTGATGGCTACACCTTC. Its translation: CASSLTGSDGYTF.

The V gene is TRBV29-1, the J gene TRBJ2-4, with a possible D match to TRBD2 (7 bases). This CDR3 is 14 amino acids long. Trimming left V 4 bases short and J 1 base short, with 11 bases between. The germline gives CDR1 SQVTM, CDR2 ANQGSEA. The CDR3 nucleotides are TGCAGCGTTGTCGGGGGGCTGGCCAAAAACATTCAGTACTTC. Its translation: CSVVGGLAKNIQYF.

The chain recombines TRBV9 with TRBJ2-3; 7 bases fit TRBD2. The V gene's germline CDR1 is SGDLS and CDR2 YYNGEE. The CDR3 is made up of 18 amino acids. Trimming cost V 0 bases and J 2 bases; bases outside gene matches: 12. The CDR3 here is CASSVDLAGVHNTDTQYF. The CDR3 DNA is TGTGCCAGCAGCGTAGACCTGGCGGGGGTACATAACACAGATACGCAGTATTTT. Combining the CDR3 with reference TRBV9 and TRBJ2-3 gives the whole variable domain DSGVTQTPKHLITATGQRVTLRCSPRSGDLSVYWYQQSLDQGLQFLIQYYNGEERAKGNILERFSAQQFPDLHSELNLSSLELGDSALYFCASSVDLAGVHNTDTQYFGPGTRLTVL.

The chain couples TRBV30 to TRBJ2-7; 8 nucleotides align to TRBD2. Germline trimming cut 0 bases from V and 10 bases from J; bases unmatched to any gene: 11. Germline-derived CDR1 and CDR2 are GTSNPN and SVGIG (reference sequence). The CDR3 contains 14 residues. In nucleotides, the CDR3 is TGTGCCTGGAGTGTATCCGGGGGGGGCGTCGGACAGTACTTC. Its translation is CAWSVSGGGVGQYF.

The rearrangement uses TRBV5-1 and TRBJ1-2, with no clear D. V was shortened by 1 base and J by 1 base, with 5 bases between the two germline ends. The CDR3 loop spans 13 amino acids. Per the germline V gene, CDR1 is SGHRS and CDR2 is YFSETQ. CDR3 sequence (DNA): TGCGCCAGCAGCTTGAACAGTAACTATGGCTACACCTTC. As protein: CASSLNSNYGYTF.

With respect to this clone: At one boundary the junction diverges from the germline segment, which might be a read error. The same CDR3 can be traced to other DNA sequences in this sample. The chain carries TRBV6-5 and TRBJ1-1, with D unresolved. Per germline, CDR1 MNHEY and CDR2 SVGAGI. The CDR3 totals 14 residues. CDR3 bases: TGCGCCAGCAGGCGATTAGGAGAGGGCACTGAAGCTTTCTTT. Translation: CASRRLGEGTEAFF.